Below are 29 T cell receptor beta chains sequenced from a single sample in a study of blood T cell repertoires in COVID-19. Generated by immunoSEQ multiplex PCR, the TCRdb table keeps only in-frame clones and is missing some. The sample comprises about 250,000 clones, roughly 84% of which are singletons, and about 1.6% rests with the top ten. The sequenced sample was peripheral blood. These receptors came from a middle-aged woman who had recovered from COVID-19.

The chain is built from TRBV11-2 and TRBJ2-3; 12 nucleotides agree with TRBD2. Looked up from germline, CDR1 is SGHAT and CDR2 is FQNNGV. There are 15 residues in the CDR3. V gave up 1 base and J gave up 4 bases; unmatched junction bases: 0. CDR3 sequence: CASSLASGGADTQYF. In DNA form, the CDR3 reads TGTGCCAGCAGCTTAGCTAGCGGGGGGGCAGATACGCAGTATTTT.

The CDR3 loop reads CASSPGGFNQPQHF. CDR3 in DNA: TGTGCCAGCAGCCCAGGGGGCTTCAATCAGCCCCAGCATTTT. The chain combines TRBV9 with TRBJ1-5, with 8 bases fitting TRBD1. Trimming at V came to 4 bases and at J to 3 bases, leaving 3 bases not matched to a gene. The CDR3 is made up of 14 amino acids. Germline V gene lookup returns CDR1 SGDLS and CDR2 YYNGEE.

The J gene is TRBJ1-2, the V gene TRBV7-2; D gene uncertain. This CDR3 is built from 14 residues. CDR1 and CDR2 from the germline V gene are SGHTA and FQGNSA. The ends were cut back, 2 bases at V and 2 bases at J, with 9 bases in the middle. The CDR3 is CASSLYQENYGYTF. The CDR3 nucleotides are TGTGCCAGCAGCTTATATCAGGAAAACTATGGCTACACCTTC.

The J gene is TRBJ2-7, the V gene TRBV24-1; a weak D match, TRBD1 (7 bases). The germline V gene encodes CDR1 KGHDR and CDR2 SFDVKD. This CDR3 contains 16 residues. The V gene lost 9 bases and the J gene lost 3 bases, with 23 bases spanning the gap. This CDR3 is CATSDGQAGTIYEQYF. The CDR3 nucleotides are TGTGCCACCTCAGACGGACAGGCGGGGACAATCTACGAGCAGTACTTC.

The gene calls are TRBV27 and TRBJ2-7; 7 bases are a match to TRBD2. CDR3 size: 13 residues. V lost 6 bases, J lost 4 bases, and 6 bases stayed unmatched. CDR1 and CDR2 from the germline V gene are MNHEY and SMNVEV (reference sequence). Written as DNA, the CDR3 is TGTGCCAGCAGCCCGAGAGCGGGGTACGAGCAGTACTTC. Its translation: CASSPRAGYEQYF.

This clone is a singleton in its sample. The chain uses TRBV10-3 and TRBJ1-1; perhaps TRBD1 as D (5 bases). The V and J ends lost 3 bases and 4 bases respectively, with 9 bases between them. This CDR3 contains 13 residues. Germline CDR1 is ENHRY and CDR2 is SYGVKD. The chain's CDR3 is CAISDPGFTEAFF. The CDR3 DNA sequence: TGTGCCATCAGTGATCCAGGGTTCACTGAAGCTTTCTTT.

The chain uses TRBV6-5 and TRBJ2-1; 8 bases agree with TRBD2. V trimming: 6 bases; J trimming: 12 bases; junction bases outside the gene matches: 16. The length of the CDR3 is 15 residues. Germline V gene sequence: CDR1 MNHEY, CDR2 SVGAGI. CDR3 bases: TGTGCCAGCAGGCCTAGGACGGGGGGGCCGGTAGGGCAGTTCTTC. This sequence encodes CASRPRTGGPVGQFF.

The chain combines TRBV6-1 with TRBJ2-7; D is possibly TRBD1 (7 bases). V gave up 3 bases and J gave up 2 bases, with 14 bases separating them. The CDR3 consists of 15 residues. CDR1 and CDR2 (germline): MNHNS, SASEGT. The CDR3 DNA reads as TGTGCCAGCAGTGAGGAACAGGGGACTCCCTACGAGCAGTACTTC. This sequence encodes CASSEEQGTPYEQYF.

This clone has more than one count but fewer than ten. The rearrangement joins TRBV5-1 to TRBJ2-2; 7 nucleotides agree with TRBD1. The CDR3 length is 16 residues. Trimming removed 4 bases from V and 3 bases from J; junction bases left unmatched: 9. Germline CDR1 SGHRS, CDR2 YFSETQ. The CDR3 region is CASSPDGTAYTGELFF. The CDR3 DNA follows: TGCGCCAGCAGCCCTGACGGGACAGCATACACCGGGGAGCTGTTTTTT.

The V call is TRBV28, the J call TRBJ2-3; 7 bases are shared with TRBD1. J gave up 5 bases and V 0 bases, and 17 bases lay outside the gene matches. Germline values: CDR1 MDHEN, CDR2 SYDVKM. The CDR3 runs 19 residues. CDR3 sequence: CASSLWAQQGGGLGDTQYF. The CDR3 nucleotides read TGTGCCAGCAGTTTATGGGCCCAGCAAGGGGGCGGCTTGGGAGATACGCAGTATTTT.

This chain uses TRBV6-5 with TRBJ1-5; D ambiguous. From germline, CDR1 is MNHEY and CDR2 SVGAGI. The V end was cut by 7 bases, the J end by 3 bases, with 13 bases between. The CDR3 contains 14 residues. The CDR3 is CASMWLTFNQPQHF. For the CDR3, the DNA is TGTGCCAGCATGTGGTTGACTTTCAATCAGCCCCAGCATTTT.

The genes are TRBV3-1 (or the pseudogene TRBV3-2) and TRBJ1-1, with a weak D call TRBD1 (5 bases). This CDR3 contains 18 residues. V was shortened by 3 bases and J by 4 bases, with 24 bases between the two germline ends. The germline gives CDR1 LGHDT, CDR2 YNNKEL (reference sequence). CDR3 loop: CASSHNSGGAGGGTEAFF. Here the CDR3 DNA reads TGTGCCAGCAGCCACAATTCCGGCGGCGCCGGGGGAGGCACTGAAGCTTTCTTT.

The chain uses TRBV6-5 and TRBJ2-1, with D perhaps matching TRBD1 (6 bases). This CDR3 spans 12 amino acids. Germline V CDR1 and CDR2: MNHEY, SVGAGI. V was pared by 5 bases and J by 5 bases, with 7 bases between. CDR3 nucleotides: TGTGCCAGCAGTCGACAGGACAATGAGCAGTTCTTC. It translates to CASSRQDNEQFF.

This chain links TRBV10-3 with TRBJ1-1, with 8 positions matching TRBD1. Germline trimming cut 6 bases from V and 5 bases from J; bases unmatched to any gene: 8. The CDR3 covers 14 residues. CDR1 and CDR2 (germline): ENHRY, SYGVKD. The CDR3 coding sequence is TGTGCCATCAGCGCAGGACAGGGCAGGACTGAAGCTTTCTTT. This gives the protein CAISAGQGRTEAFF.

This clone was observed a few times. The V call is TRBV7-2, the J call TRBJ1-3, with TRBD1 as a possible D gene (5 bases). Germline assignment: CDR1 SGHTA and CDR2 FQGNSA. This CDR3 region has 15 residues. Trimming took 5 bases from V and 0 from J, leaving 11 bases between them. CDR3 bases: TGTGCCAGCAGCCCGCAGGGCAGCTCTGGAAACACCATATATTTT. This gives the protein CASSPQGSSGNTIYF.

CDR3 in DNA: TGTGCCAGCAGCCAAGGGACAGGGAGCTCCTACGAGCAGTACTTC. Translating it yields CASSQGTGSSYEQYF. The chain has TRBV3-1 (or the pseudogene TRBV3-2) and TRBJ2-7; 8 nucleotides align to TRBD1. CDR3 length: 15 residues. The ends lost 1 base at V and 0 bases at J; junction bases unmatched: 2. Germline CDR1 is LGHDT and CDR2 is YNNKEL (reference sequence).

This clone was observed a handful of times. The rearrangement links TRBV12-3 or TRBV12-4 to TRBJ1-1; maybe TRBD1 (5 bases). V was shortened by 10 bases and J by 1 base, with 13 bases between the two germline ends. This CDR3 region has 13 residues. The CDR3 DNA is TGTGCCACCAAAGGACAACCGAACACTGAAGCTTTCTTT. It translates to CATKGQPNTEAFF.

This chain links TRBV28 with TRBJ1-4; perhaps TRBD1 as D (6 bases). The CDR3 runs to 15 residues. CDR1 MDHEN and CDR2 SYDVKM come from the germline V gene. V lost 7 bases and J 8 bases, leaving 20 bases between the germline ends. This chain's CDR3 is CASNHGRGGEEKLFF. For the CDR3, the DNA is TGTGCCAGCAACCACGGACGGGGGGGCGAGGAAAAACTGTTTTTT.

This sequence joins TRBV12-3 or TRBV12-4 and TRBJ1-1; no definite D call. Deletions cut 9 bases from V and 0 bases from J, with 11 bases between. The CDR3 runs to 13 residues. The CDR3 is CASHPTMNTEAFF. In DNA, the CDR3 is TGTGCCAGTCACCCAACTATGAACACTGAAGCTTTCTTT.

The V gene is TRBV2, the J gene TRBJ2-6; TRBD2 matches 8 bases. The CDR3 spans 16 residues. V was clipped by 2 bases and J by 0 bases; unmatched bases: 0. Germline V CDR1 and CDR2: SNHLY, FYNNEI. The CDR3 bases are TGTGCCAGCAGTGAAAGCGGGGGCTCTGGGGCCAACGTCCTGACTTTC. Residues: CASSESGGSGANVLTF.

The CDR3 reads CASSVGNYQETQYF. The CDR3, as DNA: TGTGCCAGCAGCGTAGGAAACTACCAAGAGACCCAGTACTTC. This chain links TRBV9 with TRBJ2-5; no clear D. Germline V gene sequence: CDR1 SGDLS, CDR2 YYNGEE. V dropped 0 bases and J dropped 0 bases, with 6 bases sitting between them. The CDR3 loop spans 14 amino acids.

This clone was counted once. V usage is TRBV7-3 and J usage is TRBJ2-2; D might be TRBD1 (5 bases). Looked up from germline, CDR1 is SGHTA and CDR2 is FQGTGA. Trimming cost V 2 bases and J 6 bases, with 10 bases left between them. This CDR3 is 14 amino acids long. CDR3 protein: CASSLDGAAGELFF. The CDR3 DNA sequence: TGTGCCAGCAGCTTAGATGGGGCAGCCGGGGAGCTGTTTTTT.

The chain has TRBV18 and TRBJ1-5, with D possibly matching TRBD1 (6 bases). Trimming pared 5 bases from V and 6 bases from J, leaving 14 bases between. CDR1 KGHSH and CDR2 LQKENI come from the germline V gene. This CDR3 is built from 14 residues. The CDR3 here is CASSSGQLGQPQHF. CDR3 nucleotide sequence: TGTGCCAGCTCATCAGGACAGCTAGGTCAGCCCCAGCATTTT.

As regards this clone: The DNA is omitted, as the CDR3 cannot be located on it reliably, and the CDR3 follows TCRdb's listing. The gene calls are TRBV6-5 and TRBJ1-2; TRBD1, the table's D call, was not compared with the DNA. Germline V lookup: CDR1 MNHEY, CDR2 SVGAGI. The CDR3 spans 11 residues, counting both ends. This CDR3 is CASSSSTGYTF.

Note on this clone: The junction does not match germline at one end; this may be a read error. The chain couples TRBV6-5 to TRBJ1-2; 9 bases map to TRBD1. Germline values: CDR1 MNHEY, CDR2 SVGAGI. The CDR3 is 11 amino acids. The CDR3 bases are TGTGCCAGCAGTCCAGGGACAGGGCTTTCCTTC. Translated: CASSPGTGLSF.

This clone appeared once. The CDR3 coding sequence is TGTGCCAGCAGTCAACGACACGACGGTTCCTACGAGCAGTACTTC. The encoded protein is CASSQRHDGSYEQYF. The chain employs TRBV28 and TRBJ2-7; D not certain. V lost 5 bases and J 1 base, leaving 15 bases between the germline ends. The germline V gene has CDR1 MDHEN and CDR2 SYDVKM. The CDR3 spans 15 residues.

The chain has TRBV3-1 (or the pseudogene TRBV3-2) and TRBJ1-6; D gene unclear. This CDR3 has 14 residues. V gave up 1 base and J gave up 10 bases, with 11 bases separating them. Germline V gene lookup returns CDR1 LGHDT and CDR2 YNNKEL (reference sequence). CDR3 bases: TGTGCCAGCAGCCAAGGGGCGCGGGCCTCACCCCTCCACTTT. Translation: CASSQGARASPLHF.

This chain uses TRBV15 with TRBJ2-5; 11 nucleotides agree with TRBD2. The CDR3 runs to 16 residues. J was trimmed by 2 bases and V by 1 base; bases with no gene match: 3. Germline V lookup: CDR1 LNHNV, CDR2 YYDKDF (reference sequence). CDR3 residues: CATSRGSGGGQETQYF. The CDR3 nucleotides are TGTGCCACCAGCAGAGGTAGCGGGGGGGGGCAAGAGACCCAGTACTTC.

This CDR3 reads CASSETGNYGYTF. CDR3 DNA: TGCGCCAGCAGTGAGACAGGGAACTATGGCTACACCTTC. The chain has TRBV10-1 and TRBJ1-2; D is perhaps TRBD1 (6 bases). CDR3 length: 13 residues. Trimming took 2 bases from V and 2 from J, leaving 6 bases between them. The V gene's germline CDR1 is WNHNN and CDR2 SYGVQD (reference sequence).